This TCR beta chain comes out of a study of cytomegalovirus exposure and HLA in healthy donors. Nominally healthy donors provided the samples, though records likely missed some immune exposures. PCR employed 60 Vbeta and 13 Jbeta primers. How the authors handled the data: Roughly 11 million of the approximately 80 million unique TCR beta chains counted in a later analysis were shared. Using immunoSEQ multiplex PCR, the repertoire was profiled, and TCRdb retains in-frame clones only, with some absent. V and J calls and clone size come straight from that table; D and trimming were deduced from the DNA. The sample lists about 120,000 clones; about three quarters were seen once. Germline CDR1 is SNHLY and CDR2 is FYNNEI. Trimming stripped 4 bases from V and 0 bases from J, with 9 bases between. The CDR3 spans 14 residues.

The TCR sequence derives from a woman aged 40 to 49 in good health and CMV-seropositive. The rearrangement links TRBV2 to TRBJ2-5; D is undetermined. The sample comprised PBMCs. CDR3 residues: CASSGLAYQETQYF. CDR3 in DNA: TGTGCCAGCAGTGGCCTCGCGTACCAAGAGACCCAGTACTTC.